This TCR beta chain was sequenced during a study of T cell responses to AZD1222 COVID-19 vaccine. Clones were read by immunoSEQ multiplex PCR, and TCRdb kept only the in-frame ones, dropping some. The sample shows some 150,000 clones, about nine tenths of them seen only once. In germline, CDR1 is SGDLS, CDR2 YYNGEE. Deletions cut 6 bases from V and 4 bases from J, with 8 bases between. CDR3 length equals 13 residues. This TCR derives from an adult in good health. This sample comprised peripheral blood, obtained on day 0 of MenACWY control vaccination. The chain links TRBV9 to TRBJ1-6, with unresolved D. CDR3 nucleotide sequence: TGTGCCAGCAACCGGGAGTATAATTCACCCCTCCACTTT. The encoded protein is CASNREYNSPLHF. Full variable domain (rest looked up from reference TRBV9 and TRBJ1-6): DSGVTQTPKHLITATGQRVTLRCSPRSGDLSVYWYQQSLDQGLQFLIQYYNGEERAKGNILERFSAQQFPDLHSELNLSSLELGDSALYFCASNREYNSPLHFGNGTRLTVT.